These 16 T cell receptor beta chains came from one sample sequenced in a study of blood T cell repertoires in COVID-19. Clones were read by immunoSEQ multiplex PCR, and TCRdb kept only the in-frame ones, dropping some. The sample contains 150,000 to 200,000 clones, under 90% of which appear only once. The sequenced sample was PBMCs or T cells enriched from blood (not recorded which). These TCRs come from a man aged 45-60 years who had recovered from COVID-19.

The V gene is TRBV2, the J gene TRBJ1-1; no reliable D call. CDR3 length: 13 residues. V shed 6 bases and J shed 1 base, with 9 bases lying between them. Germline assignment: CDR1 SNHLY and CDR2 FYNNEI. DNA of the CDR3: TGTGCCAGCAGCCTTGACACGAACACTGAAGCTTTCTTT. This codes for CASSLDTNTEAFF.

The CDR3 DNA reads as TGTGCCTCCCGGCGGGGGGGCTCTGAGCAGTACTTC. Its protein product is CASRRGGSEQYF. V gene TRBV30 combines with J gene TRBJ2-7; 9 bases are shared with TRBD2. The CDR3 has 12 residues. Per germline, CDR1 GTSNPN and CDR2 SVGIG (reference sequence). V was pared by 7 bases and J by 7 bases, with 8 bases of the junction left unmatched.

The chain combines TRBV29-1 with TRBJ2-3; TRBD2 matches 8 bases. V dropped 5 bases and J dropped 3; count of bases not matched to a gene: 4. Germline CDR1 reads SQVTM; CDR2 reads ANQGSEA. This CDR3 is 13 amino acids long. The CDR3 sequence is CSVSRGGTDTQYF. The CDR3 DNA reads TGCAGCGTTTCTCGCGGGGGGACAGATACGCAGTATTTT.

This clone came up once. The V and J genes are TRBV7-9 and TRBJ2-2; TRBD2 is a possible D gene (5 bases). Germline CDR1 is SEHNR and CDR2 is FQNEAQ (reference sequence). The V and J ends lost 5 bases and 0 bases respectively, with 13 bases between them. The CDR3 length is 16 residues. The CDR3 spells CASSQKEVSNTGELFF. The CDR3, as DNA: TGTGCCAGCAGCCAAAAGGAGGTCTCGAACACCGGGGAGCTGTTTTTT.

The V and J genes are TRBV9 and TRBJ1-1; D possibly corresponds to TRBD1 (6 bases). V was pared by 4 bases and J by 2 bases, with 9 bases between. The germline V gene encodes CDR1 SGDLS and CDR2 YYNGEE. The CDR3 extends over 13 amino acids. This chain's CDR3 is CASSYRVNTEAFF. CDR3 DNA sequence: TGTGCCAGCAGCTACAGGGTCAACACTGAAGCTTTCTTT.

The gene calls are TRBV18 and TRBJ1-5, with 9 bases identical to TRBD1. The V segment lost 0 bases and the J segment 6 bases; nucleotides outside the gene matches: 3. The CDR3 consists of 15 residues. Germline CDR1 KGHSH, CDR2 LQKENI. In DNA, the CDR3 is TGTGCCAGCTCACCACCGGGACAGGGAATTCAGCCCCAGCATTTT. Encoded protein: CASSPPGQGIQPQHF.

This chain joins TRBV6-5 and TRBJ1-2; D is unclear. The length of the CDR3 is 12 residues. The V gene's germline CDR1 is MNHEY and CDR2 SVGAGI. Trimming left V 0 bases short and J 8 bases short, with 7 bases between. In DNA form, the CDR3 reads TGTGCCAGCAGTTACTCCGGAGGAGGCTACACCTTC. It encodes CASSYSGGGYTF.

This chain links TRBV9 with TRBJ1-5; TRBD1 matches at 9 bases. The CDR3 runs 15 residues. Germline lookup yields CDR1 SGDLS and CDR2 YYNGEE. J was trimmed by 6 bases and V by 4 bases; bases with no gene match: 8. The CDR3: CASSLGQGLGQPQHF. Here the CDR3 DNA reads TGTGCCAGCAGCTTGGGACAGGGTCTGGGTCAGCCCCAGCATTTT.

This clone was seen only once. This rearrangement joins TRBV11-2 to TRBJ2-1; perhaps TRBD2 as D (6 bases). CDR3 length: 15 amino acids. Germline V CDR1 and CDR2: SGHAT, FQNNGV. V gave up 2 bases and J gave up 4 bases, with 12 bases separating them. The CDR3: CASSLHWDLYNEQFF. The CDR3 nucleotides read TGTGCCAGCAGCTTACATTGGGACTTGTACAATGAGCAGTTCTTC.

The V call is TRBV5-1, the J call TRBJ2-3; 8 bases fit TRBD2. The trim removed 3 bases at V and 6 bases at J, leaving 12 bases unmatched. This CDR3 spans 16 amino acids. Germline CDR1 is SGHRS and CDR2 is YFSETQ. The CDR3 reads CASSSWSGLAGDTQYF. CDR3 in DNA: TGCGCCAGCAGCTCCTGGTCAGGACTAGCTGGTGATACGCAGTATTTT.

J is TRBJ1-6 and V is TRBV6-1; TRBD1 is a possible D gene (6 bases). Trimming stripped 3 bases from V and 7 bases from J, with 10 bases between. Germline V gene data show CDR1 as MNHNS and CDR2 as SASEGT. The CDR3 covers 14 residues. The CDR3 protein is CASSEGAPNSPLHF. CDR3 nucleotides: TGTGCCAGCAGTGAGGGGGCCCCAAATTCACCCCTCCACTTT.

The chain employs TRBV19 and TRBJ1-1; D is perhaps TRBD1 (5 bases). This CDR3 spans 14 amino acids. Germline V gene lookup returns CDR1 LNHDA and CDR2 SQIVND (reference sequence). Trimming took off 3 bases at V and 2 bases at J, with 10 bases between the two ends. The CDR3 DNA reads TGTGCCAGTAGTATCTTGGGGCGAAACACTGAAGCTTTCTTT. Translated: CASSILGRNTEAFF.

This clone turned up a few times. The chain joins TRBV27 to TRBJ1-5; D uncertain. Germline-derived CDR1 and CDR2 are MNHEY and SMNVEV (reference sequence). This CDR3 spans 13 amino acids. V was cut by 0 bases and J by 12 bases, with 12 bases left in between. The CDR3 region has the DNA TGTGCCAGCAGTTTATCCCCTAAATCCGGCCAGCATTTT. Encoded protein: CASSLSPKSGQHF.

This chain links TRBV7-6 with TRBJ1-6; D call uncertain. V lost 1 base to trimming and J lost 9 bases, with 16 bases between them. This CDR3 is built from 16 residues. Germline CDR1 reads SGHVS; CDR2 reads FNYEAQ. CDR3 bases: TGTGCCAGCAGCTTAGTTCCAATAGAGGGCAGTTCACCCCTCCACTTT. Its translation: CASSLVPIEGSSPLHF.

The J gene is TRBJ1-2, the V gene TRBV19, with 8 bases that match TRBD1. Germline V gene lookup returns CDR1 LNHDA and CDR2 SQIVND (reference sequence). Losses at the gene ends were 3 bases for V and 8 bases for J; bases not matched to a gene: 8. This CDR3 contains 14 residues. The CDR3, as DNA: TGTGCCAGTAGTATCGGGGACAGGTCGGAGGGCTACACCTTC. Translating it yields CASSIGDRSEGYTF.

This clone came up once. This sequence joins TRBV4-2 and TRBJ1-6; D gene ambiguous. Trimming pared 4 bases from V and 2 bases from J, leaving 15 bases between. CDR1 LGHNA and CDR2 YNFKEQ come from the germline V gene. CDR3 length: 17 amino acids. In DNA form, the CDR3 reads TGTGCCAGCAGCCGAGAGGGAGACCCGGCCTATAATTCACCCCTCCACTTT. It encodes CASSREGDPAYNSPLHF.